A single sample gave rise to the 11 T cell receptor beta chains below, sequenced in a study of blood T cells in healthy people across ages. Alongside a J-beta primer mix, a sample-barcoded 5' primer served in a second PCR lasting about 7 to 11 cycles. TCRdb used MiXCR to reprocess the 5' RACE reads, holding one entry per CDR3 protein. The table shows roughly 1.5 million distinct CDR3 sequences, with 42% occurring only once. Source material: blood. The receptors come from a woman in her late teens or twenties in good health.

The table lists this clonotype with a count of one. The rearrangement uses TRBV20-1 and TRBJ1-4; D perhaps matches TRBD1 (5 bases). Trimming took 0 bases from V and 3 from J, leaving 11 bases between them. This CDR3 is 15 amino acids long. The germline V gene encodes CDR1 DFQATT and CDR2 SNEGSKA (reference sequence). The CDR3 sequence: CSARDRRGANEKLFF. The DNA of the CDR3 is TGCAGTGCTAGAGATAGGAGGGGCGCTAATGAAAAACTGTTTTTT.

The rearrangement links TRBV24-1 to TRBJ2-1; D possibly corresponds to TRBD1 (7 bases). The DNA end is more similar to TRBJ2-7, so the J call may be wrong. CDR1 KGHDR and CDR2 SFDVKD come from the germline V gene. The CDR3 has 16 residues. The CDR3 DNA sequence: TGTGCCACCAGTGATTTCAGGGGGGACTCCTACAATGAGCAGTACTTC. This encodes CATSDFRGDSYNEQYF.

This clonotype was recorded a few times. The chain combines TRBV6-6 with TRBJ2-1; 7 bases align to TRBD2. Germline CDR1 MNHNY, CDR2 SVGAGI (reference sequence). The V gene end was trimmed by 7 bases and the J gene end by 3 bases; junction bases not matched to a gene: 12. This CDR3 is built from 16 residues. DNA of the CDR3: TGTGCCAGCACCCCGGGGGGAGTAACTTTCTACAATGAGCAGTTCTTC. Protein product: CASTPGGVTFYNEQFF.

The CDR3 DNA reads as TGTGCCAGCAGTTACCGACGACAGTCGGCTAACTATGGCTACACCTTC. It codes for CASSYRRQSANYGYTF. The chain is built from TRBV6-6 and TRBJ1-2; D is possibly TRBD1 (5 bases). Germline assignment: CDR1 MNHNY and CDR2 SVGAGI (reference sequence). The CDR3 length is 16 residues. The germline V and J ends were trimmed by 2 bases and 0 bases, with 13 bases remaining between them.

This clonotype came up a few times. The chain joins TRBV12-3 or TRBV12-4 to TRBJ2-7; D might be TRBD2 (6 bases). The CDR3 consists of 15 residues. The V gene lost 6 bases and the J gene lost 2 bases, with 17 bases spanning the gap. In DNA, the CDR3 is TGTGCCAGCAGCACTGGGAGGCCTACAACCTACGAGCAGTACTTC. Translating it yields CASSTGRPTTYEQYF.

The chain is built from TRBV7-2 and TRBJ2-3; 7 positions match TRBD2. After removal of 3 bases from V and 0 bases from J, the junction contained 6 bases not matched to a gene. The germline gives CDR1 SGHTA, CDR2 FQGNSA. CDR3 size: 16 residues. The chain's CDR3 is CASSLGLSGSTDTQYF. The CDR3 DNA reads as TGTGCCAGCAGCTTGGGGCTTAGCGGGAGCACAGATACGCAGTATTTT.

The table lists this clonotype with a few counts. The CDR3 here is CASSFETSGRHTQYF. CDR3 DNA sequence: TGTGCCAGCAGTTTCGAAACTAGCGGGAGACATACGCAGTATTTT. The V call is TRBV28, the J call TRBJ2-3, with TRBD2 matching over 11 bases. The CDR3 sequence is 15 residues long. Losses at the gene ends were 3 bases for V and 7 bases for J; bases not matched to a gene: 6. CDR1 is MDHEN and CDR2 is SYDVKM in the germline V gene.

This clonotype was detected a few times. This chain links TRBV4-3 with TRBJ2-1; 7 bases are a match to TRBD1. J was trimmed by 4 bases and V by 4 bases; bases with no gene match: 7. CDR1 is LGHNA and CDR2 is YSLEER in the germline V gene. The CDR3 runs 15 residues. This chain's CDR3 is CASSPTPDRYNEQFF. The CDR3 coding sequence is TGCGCCAGCAGCCCAACCCCGGACAGGTACAATGAGCAGTTCTTC.

This chain uses TRBV7-2 with TRBJ1-6; D might be TRBD1 (6 bases). CDR3 size: 15 residues. Between the trimmed V and J ends, which lost 5 bases and 6 bases, there was a span of 14 bases. The germline CDR1 and CDR2 sequences are SGHTA and FQGNSA. The CDR3 DNA sequence: TGTGCCAGCAGCCCCGCCGGGACACCTAATTCACCCCTCCACTTT. It specifies CASSPAGTPNSPLHF.

V and J are TRBV20-1 and TRBJ2-3, with 7 bases lining up with TRBD2. Germline loops: CDR1 DFQATT, CDR2 SNEGSKA (reference sequence). CDR3 length equals 13 residues. The junction had 1 base not matched to a gene; V was cut back by 0 bases and J by 4 bases. The CDR3 DNA follows: TGCAGTGCTAGAGAAGCGGGATCAGATACGCAGTATTTT. This codes for CSAREAGSDTQYF.

V gene TRBV6-6 combines with J gene TRBJ2-2; D might be TRBD2 (6 bases). Germline-derived CDR1 and CDR2 are MNHNY and SVGAGI (reference sequence). V shed 5 bases and J shed 6 bases, with 19 bases lying between them. The CDR3 is 16 residues long. CDR3 nucleotides: TGTGCCAGCAGTCATCCGGGAGCCCGGGCTCCCGGGGAGCTGTTTTTT. Translating it yields CASSHPGARAPGELFF.